A single sample gave rise to the 22 T cell receptor beta chains below, sequenced in a study of CD8+ T cells in alopecia areata. Reverse transcription of extracted RNA yielded cDNA, which provided the sequencing template. Some clones are missing from TCRdb's copy, which holds only in-frame ones; the method was immunoSEQ multiplex PCR. The sample contains under 300,000 clones, roughly 63% of which appear only once. Sample treatment: oral pan-JAK inhibitor, 5-10 mg twice daily. Sequenced material: CD4+ T cells sorted from blood, taken at approximately week 51, from a patient treated with tofacitinib. The receptors shown here come from a human donor with alopecia areata.

This clone was picked up a small number of times. This chain uses TRBV7-8 with TRBJ2-7, with a weak D call TRBD1 (6 bases). From germline, CDR1 is SGHVS and CDR2 FQNEAQ. V dropped 2 bases and J dropped 4 bases, with 12 bases sitting between them. The CDR3 extends over 14 amino acids. The CDR3 DNA reads as TGTGCCAGCAGCTTAACGGGACACTATTACGAGCAGTACTTC. This sequence encodes CASSLTGHYYEQYF.

The V gene is TRBV19, the J gene TRBJ2-2; D uncertain. The V and J ends lost 4 bases and 0 bases respectively, with 3 bases between them. The germline CDR1 and CDR2 sequences are LNHDA and SQIVND (reference sequence). This CDR3 spans 13 amino acids. The CDR3 DNA reads TGTGCCAGTAGTAACCCGAACACCGGGGAGCTGTTTTTT. Amino acid sequence: CASSNPNTGELFF.

The CDR3 protein is CAWSYQGSYNSPLHF. The CDR3 DNA reads as TGTGCCTGGAGTTATCAGGGTTCCTATAATTCACCCCTCCACTTT. This rearrangement joins TRBV30 to TRBJ1-6, with D possibly being TRBD1 (5 bases). The CDR3 contains 15 residues. Trimming pared 2 bases from V and 1 base from J, leaving 9 bases between. Germline CDR1 and CDR2: GTSNPN and SVGIG (reference sequence). Together with reference TRBV30 and TRBJ1-6, the CDR3 gives the full variable domain: SQTIHQWPATLVQPVGSPLSLECTVEGTSNPNLYWYRQAAGRGLQLLFYSVGIGQISSEVPQNLSASRPQDRQFILSSKKLLLSDSGFYLCAWSYQGSYNSPLHFGNGTRLTVT.

The genes are TRBV5-1 and TRBJ2-5; the D is unclear. Per germline, CDR1 SGHRS and CDR2 YFSETQ. Trimming took 0 bases from V and 2 from J, leaving 8 bases between them. The CDR3 loop spans 14 amino acids. DNA of the CDR3: TGCGCCAGCAGCTTGGGACCGCAACAAGAGACCCAGTACTTC. It yields the protein CASSLGPQQETQYF.

The chain links TRBV30 to TRBJ2-3, with unresolved D. CDR1 GTSNPN and CDR2 SVGIG come from the germline V gene (reference sequence). V lost 2 bases to trimming and J lost 4 bases, with 7 bases between them. This CDR3 spans 12 amino acids. The CDR3 region has the DNA TGTGCCTGGAGTTTGATTTCAGATACGCAGTATTTT. Translated, it gives CAWSLISDTQYF.

The chain carries TRBV29-1 and TRBJ1-2, with D unresolved. V lost 5 bases, J lost 4 bases, and 11 bases lay in between. CDR3 length: 12 residues. Germline-derived CDR1 and CDR2 are SQVTM and ANQGSEA. CDR3 DNA sequence: TGCAGCGTTCGGGGAAATCCCTATGGCTACACCTTC. As protein: CSVRGNPYGYTF.

This sequence joins TRBV6-6 and TRBJ1-5; 7 nucleotides match TRBD1. This CDR3 contains 15 residues. The germline CDR1 and CDR2 sequences are MNHNY and SVGAGI (reference sequence). Trimming took 6 bases from V and 4 from J; bases not matched to a gene: 9. This CDR3 reads CASSTRQGSNQPQHF. In DNA, the CDR3 is TGTGCCAGCAGCACTCGACAGGGCAGTAATCAGCCCCAGCATTTT.

As DNA, the CDR3 is TGCAGCGTTGACGGTGACAGGGGAAACACTGAAGCTTTCTTT. The encoded protein is CSVDGDRGNTEAFF. The V and J genes are TRBV29-1 and TRBJ1-1; the match to TRBD1 covers 8 bases. Losses at the gene ends were 3 bases for V and 2 bases for J; bases not matched to a gene: 5. CDR1 and CDR2 (germline): SQVTM, ANQGSEA. This CDR3 is built from 14 residues. The full variable domain, its missing parts supplied by reference TRBV29-1 and TRBJ1-1, is SAVISQKPSRDICQRGTSLTIQCQVDSQVTMMFWYRQQPGQSLTLIATANQGSEATYESGFVIDKFPISRPNLTFSTLTVSNMSPEDSSIYLCSVDGDRGNTEAFFGQGTRLTVV.

J is TRBJ2-4 and V is TRBV13; D is tentatively TRBD1 or TRBD2 (6 bases each). CDR1 is PRHDT and CDR2 is FYEKMQ in the germline V gene (reference sequence). The CDR3 has 13 residues. The V gene lost 5 bases and the J gene lost 9 bases, with 14 bases spanning the gap. The CDR3 nucleotides read TGTGCCAGCAGCCCCCGGGGGCGTTTCATTCAGTACTTC. Its protein product is CASSPRGRFIQYF.

The chain has TRBV7-2 and TRBJ1-1; D gene uncertain. CDR3 length equals 14 residues. The germline gives CDR1 SGHTA, CDR2 FQGNSA. With 1 base removed from V and 6 bases from J, the gap between germline ends came to 12 bases. The CDR3 loop is CASSLGTPGPEAFF. CDR3 DNA: TGTGCCAGCAGCTTAGGGACCCCTGGCCCTGAAGCTTTCTTT.

The chain couples TRBV30 to TRBJ1-5; perhaps TRBD1 as D (5 bases). Trimming stripped 1 base from V and 5 bases from J, with 18 bases between. Per the germline V gene, CDR1 is GTSNPN and CDR2 is SVGIG (reference sequence). This CDR3 comprises 16 residues. The CDR3 DNA follows: TGTGCCTGGAGTGACCGCCGGCTAGGAGGGGATCAGCCCCAGCATTTT. Translating gives CAWSDRRLGGDQPQHF.

This rearrangement joins TRBV9 to TRBJ2-3, with unresolved D. V was clipped by 3 bases and J by 1 base, with 12 bases between them. The germline V gene encodes CDR1 SGDLS and CDR2 YYNGEE. The CDR3 runs 15 residues. DNA of the CDR3: TGTGCCAGCAGCGCCACCCCGTTCGGCACAGATACGCAGTATTTT. Amino acids: CASSATPFGTDTQYF. Full variable domain (rest looked up from reference TRBV9 and TRBJ2-3): DSGVTQTPKHLITATGQRVTLRCSPRSGDLSVYWYQQSLDQGLQFLIQYYNGEERAKGNILERFSAQQFPDLHSELNLSSLELGDSALYFCASSATPFGTDTQYFGPGTRLTVL.

This chain links TRBV5-1 with TRBJ1-4, with 7 nucleotides matching TRBD1. Trimming took 4 bases from V and 7 from J; bases not matched to a gene: 16. The CDR3 is 17 amino acids. The V gene's germline CDR1 is SGHRS and CDR2 YFSETQ. The CDR3 coding sequence is TGCGCCAGCAGCCCTGACGGGGTACCGGGACAGACTGAAAAACTGTTTTTT. Translating gives CASSPDGVPGQTEKLFF.

In this sample, this clone turned up a few times. The V call is TRBV29-1, the J call TRBJ2-3; 7 bases fit TRBD2. This CDR3 region has 12 residues. In germline, CDR1 is SQVTM, CDR2 ANQGSEA. V shed 7 bases and J 4 bases; nucleotides not matched to a gene: 5. This CDR3 is CSADRGADTQYF. The DNA of the CDR3 is TGCAGCGCCGACCGGGGGGCAGATACGCAGTATTTT.

As concerns this clone: Distinct nucleotide sequences in the sample also encode this CDR3. The chain carries TRBV18 and TRBJ2-7, with 7 positions matching TRBD1. The CDR3 runs 11 residues. Germline trimming cut 3 bases from V and 7 bases from J; bases unmatched to any gene: 0. The germline V gene has CDR1 KGHSH and CDR2 LQKENI. CDR3 DNA: TGTGCCAGCTCACCGGACAGGGAGCAGTACTTC. Encoded protein: CASSPDREQYF.

The rearrangement links TRBV23-1 to TRBJ1-2; TRBD1 might be the D (5 bases). TRBV23-1 falls under the ORF class, with uncertain function. The germline V and J ends were trimmed by 0 bases and 3 bases, with 8 bases remaining between them. This CDR3 is 14 amino acids long. The CDR3 region has the DNA TGCGCCAGCAGTCAATCGCAGGGAGACTATGGCTACACCTTC. Translation: CASSQSQGDYGYTF.

The J gene is TRBJ1-2, the V gene TRBV20-1; 7 nucleotides line up with TRBD1. From germline, CDR1 is DFQATT and CDR2 SNEGSKA (reference sequence). This CDR3 has 11 amino acids. The V and J ends lost 5 bases and 8 bases, in that order; junction bases with no gene match: 5. The CDR3 coding sequence is TGCAGTGCTCCCGGACAGGAGGGCTACACCTTC. Encoded protein: CSAPGQEGYTF.

The chain links TRBV6-5 to TRBJ1-2, with D unclear. CDR1 is MNHEY, CDR2 SVGAGI, per germline. The CDR3 has 14 amino acids. The V gene lost 0 bases and the J gene lost 2 bases, with 7 bases spanning the gap. The CDR3 reads CASSYSPANYGYTF. In DNA, the CDR3 is TGTGCCAGCAGTTACTCGCCAGCGAACTATGGCTACACCTTC.

This chain connects TRBV30 to TRBJ1-1; D gene uncertain. V lost 4 bases, J lost 4 bases, and 13 bases lay in between. Germline values: CDR1 GTSNPN, CDR2 SVGIG (reference sequence). CDR3 length: 13 amino acids. CDR3 DNA: TGTGCCTGGACGATCGGCGGAAGCACTGAAGCTTTCTTT. Translating gives CAWTIGGSTEAFF.

This clone occurred a few times. V is TRBV18 and J is TRBJ2-5; D is ambiguous. V was shortened by 2 bases and J by 4 bases, with 5 bases between the two germline ends. The CDR3 runs to 12 residues. The germline CDR1 and CDR2 sequences are KGHSH and LQKENI. The CDR3 loop reads CASSPDPETQYF. The CDR3 coding sequence is TGTGCCAGCTCACCAGACCCAGAGACCCAGTACTTC. The variable domain in full, with the rest retrieved from reference TRBV18 and TRBJ2-5, is NAGVMQNPRHLVRRRGQEARLRCSPMKGHSHVYWYRQLPEEGLKFMVYLQKENIIDESGMPKERFSAEFPKEGPSILRIQQVVRGDSAAYFCASSPDPETQYFGPGTRLLVL.

This clone appeared a few times. The sample holds other DNA sequences that translate to the same CDR3. V is TRBV14 and J is TRBJ2-5; no reliable D call. Germline loops: CDR1 SGHDN, CDR2 FVKESK. This CDR3 contains 12 residues. The germline V and J ends were trimmed by 1 base and 5 bases, with 5 bases remaining between them. The CDR3 coding sequence is TGTGCCAGCAGCCAAGGACGGGAGACCCAGTACTTC. It translates to CASSQGRETQYF.

The rearrangement joins TRBV30 to TRBJ2-7, with a weak D call TRBD1 (5 bases). Trimming removed 3 bases from V and 3 bases from J, with 12 bases in between. The germline CDR1 and CDR2 sequences are GTSNPN and SVGIG (reference sequence). This CDR3 is built from 13 residues. Here the CDR3 reads CAWSRQSLYEQYF. In DNA, the CDR3 is TGTGCCTGGAGCCGACAGAGCCTCTACGAGCAGTACTTC.